This T cell receptor (beta chain) is from a study of PD-1 blockade in mismatch repair-deficient tumors. Data came from immunoSEQ multiplex PCR; TCRdb stores just in-frame clones and leaves some out. The repertoire holds some 84,000 clones, with about 84% as singletons. The sample consisted of peripheral blood, taken 12 weeks after starting pembrolizumab. This TCR was recovered from an adult with mismatch repair-deficient cancer.

The CDR3 spells CASSVGQGERETQYF. The DNA for the CDR3 is TGTGCCAGCAGCGTAGGACAGGGGGAGCGAGAGACCCAGTACTTC. The J gene is TRBJ2-5, the V gene TRBV9; TRBD1 aligns across 9 bases. J lost 4 bases, V lost 0 bases, and 4 bases had no gene match. The CDR3 loop spans 15 amino acids. Germline CDR1 and CDR2: SGDLS and YYNGEE.